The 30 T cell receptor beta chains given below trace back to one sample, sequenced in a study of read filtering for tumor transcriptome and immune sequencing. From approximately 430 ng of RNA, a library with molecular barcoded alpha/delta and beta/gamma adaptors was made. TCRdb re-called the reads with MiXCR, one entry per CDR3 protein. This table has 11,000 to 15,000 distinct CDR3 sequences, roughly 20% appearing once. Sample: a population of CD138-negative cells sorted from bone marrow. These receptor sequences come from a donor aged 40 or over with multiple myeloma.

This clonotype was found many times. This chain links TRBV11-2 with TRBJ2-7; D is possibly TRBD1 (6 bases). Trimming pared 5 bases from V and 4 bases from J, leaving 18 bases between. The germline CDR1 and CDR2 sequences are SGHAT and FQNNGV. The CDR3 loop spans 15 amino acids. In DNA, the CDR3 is TGTGCCAGCAGCGCTATTTGGGGGCCTGAATACGAGCAGTACTTC. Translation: CASSAIWGPEYEQYF.

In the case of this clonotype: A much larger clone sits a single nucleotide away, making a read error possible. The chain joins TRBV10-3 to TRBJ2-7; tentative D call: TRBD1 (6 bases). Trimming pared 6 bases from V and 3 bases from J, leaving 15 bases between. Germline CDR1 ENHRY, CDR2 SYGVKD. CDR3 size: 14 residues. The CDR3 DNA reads TGTGCCATCAGCCGGACAGAAACCTACTACGAGCAGTACTTC. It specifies CAISRTETYYEQYF.

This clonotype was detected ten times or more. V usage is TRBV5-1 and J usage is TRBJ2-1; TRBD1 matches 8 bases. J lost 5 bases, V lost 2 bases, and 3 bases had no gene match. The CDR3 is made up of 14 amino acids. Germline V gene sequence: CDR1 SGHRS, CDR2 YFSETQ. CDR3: CASSLGQGNNEQFF. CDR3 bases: TGCGCCAGCAGCTTAGGACAGGGCAACAATGAGCAGTTCTTC.

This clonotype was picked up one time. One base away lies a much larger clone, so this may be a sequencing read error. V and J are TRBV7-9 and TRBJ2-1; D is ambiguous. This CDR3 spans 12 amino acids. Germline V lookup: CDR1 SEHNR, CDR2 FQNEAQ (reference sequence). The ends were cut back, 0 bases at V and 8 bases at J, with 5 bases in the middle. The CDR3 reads CASSLAIDEQFF. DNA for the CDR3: TGTGCCAGCAGCTTAGCGATAGATGAGCAGTTCTTC.

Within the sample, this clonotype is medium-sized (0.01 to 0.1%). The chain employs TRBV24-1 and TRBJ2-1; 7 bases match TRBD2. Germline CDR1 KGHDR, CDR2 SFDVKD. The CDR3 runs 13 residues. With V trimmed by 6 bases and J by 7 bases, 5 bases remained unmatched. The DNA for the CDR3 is TGTGCCACCAGTATACCCGGGGGGAATGAGCAGTTCTTC. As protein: CATSIPGGNEQFF.

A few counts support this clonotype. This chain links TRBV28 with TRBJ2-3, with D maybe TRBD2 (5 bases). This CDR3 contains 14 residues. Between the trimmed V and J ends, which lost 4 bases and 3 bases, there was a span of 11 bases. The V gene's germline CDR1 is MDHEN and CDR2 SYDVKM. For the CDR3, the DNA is TGTGCCAGCAGTTCCATTGAGGGTACAGATACGCAGTATTTT. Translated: CASSSIEGTDTQYF.

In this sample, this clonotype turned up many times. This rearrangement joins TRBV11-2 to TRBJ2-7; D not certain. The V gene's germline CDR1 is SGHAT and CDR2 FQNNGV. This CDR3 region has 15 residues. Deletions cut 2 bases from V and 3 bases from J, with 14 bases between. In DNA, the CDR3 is TGTGCCAGCAGCTTAAGCGCCGGGTACCACTACGAGCAGTACTTC. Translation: CASSLSAGYHYEQYF. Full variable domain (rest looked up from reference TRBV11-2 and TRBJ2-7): EAGVAQSPRYKIIEKRQSVAFWCNPISGHATLYWYQQILGQGPKLLIQFQNNGVVDDSQLPKDRFSAERLKGVDSTLKIQPAKLEDSAVYLCASSLSAGYHYEQYFGPGTRLTVT.

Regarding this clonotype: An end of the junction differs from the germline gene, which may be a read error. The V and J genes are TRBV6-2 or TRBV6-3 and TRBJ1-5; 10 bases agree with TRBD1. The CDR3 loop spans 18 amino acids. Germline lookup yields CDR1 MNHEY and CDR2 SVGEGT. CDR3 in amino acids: CAGRAGTGAMWENQPQHF. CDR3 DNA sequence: TGTGCCGGCAGGGCCGGGACAGGGGCGATGTGGGAGAATCAGCCCCAGCATTTT.

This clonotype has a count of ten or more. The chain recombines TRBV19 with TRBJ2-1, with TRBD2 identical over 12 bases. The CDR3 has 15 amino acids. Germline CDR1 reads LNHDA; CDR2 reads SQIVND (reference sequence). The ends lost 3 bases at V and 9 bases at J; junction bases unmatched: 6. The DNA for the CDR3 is TGTGCCAGTAGTATCCTAGCGGGGGGGCGGGGTGAGCAGTTCTTC. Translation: CASSILAGGRGEQFF.

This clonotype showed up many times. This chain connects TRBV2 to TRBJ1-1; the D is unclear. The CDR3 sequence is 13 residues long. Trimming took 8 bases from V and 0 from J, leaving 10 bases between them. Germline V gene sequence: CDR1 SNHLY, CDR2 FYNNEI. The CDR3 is CASEVRVNTEAFF. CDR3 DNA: TGTGCCAGCGAGGTGAGGGTGAACACTGAAGCTTTCTTT.

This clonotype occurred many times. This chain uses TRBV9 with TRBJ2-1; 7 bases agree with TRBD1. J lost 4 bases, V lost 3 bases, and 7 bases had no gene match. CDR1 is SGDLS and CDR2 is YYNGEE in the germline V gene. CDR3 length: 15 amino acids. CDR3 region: CASSGRDSQYNEQFF. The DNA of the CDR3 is TGTGCCAGCAGCGGCCGGGACAGCCAGTACAATGAGCAGTTCTTC.

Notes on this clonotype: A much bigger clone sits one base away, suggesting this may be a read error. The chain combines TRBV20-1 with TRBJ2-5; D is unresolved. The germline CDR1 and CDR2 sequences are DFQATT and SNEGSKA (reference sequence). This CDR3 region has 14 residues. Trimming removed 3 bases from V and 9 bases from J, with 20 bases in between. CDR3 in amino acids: CSASMQVKREAQYF. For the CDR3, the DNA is TGCAGTGCTAGTATGCAGGTTAAGCGCGAGGCCCAGTACTTC.

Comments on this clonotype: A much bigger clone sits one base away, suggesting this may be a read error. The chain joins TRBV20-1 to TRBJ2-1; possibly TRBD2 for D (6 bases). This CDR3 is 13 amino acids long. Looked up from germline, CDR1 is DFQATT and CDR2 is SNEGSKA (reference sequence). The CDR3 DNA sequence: TGCAGTGCTAACACCCGATCGGGAGCTGAGCAGTCCTTC. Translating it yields CSANTRSGAEQSF.

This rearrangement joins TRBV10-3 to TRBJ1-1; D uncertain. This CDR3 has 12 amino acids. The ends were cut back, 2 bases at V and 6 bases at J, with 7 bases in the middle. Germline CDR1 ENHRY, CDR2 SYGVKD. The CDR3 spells CAISEGIAEAFF. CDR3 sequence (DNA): TGTGCCATCAGTGAGGGGATCGCTGAAGCTTTCTTT.

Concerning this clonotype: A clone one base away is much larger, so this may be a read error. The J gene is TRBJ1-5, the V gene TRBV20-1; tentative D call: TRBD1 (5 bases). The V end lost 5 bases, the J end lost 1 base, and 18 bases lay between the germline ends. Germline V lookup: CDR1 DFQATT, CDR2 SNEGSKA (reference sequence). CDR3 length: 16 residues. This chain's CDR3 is CSAPGPRTSSNQPQHF. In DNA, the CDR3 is TGCAGTGCTCCCGGCCCCCGGACATCGAGCAATCAGCCCCAGCATTTT.

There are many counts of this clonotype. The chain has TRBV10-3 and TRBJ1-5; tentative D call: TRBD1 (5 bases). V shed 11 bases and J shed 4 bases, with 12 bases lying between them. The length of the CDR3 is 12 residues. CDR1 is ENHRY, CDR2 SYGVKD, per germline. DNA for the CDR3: TGTGCCGCATCGGGGGAGAATCAGCCCCAGCATTTT. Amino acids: CAASGENQPQHF.

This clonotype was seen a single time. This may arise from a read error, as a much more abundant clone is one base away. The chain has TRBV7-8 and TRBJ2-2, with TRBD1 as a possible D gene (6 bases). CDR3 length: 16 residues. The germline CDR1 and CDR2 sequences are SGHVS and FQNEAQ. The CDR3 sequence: CASNLGTFANTGELFF. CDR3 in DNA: TGTGCCAGCAACTTAGGGACATTCGCGAACACCGGGGAGCTGTTTTTT.

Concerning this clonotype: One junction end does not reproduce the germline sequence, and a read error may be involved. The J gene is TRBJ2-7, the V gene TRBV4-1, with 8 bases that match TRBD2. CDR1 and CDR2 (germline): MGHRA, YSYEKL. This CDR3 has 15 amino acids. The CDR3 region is CASSQDGGLVYEQHF. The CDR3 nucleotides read TGCGCCAGCAGCCAAGATGGGGGACTAGTCTACGAGCAGCACTTC.

The CDR3: CALKRQGMNTEAFF. DNA of the CDR3: TGTGCCCTTAAGAGGCAGGGGATGAACACTGAAGCTTTCTTT. The gene calls are TRBV30 and TRBJ1-1; D possibly corresponds to TRBD1 (6 bases). Trimming cost V 8 bases and J 0 bases, with 16 bases left between them. Germline V lookup: CDR1 GTSNPN, CDR2 SVGIG (reference sequence). The CDR3 totals 14 residues.

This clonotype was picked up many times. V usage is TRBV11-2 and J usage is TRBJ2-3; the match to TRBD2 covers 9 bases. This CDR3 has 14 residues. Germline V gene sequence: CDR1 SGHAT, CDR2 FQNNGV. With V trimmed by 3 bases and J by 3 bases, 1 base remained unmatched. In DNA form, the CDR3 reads TGTGCCAGCAGCTTCGGACTAGCGACAGATACGCAGTATTTT. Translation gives CASSFGLATDTQYF.

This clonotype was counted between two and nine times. The CDR3 DNA reads as TGTGCCAGCAGCGTTAGTCCCGCGACTCTTATCACAGATACGCAGTATTTT. Protein product: CASSVSPATLITDTQYF. The chain recombines TRBV11-2 with TRBJ2-3; D is ambiguous. CDR3 length: 17 amino acids. The V gene's germline CDR1 is SGHAT and CDR2 FQNNGV. V lost 5 bases and J lost 2, with 20 bases in between.

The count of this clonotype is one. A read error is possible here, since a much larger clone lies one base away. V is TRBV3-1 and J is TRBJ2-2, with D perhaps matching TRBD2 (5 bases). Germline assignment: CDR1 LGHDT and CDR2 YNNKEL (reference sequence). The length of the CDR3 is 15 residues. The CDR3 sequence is CASSQEMAAPGELVF. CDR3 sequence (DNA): TGTGCCAGCAGCCAAGAGATGGCAGCCCCCGGGGAGCTGGTTTTT.

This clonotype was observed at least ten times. CDR3 sequence (DNA): TGTGCCAGTACTCAGGGGAGGGTTCGCAATCAGCCCCAGCATTTT. It is translated as CASTQGRVRNQPQHF. V is TRBV19 and J is TRBJ1-5, with D perhaps TRBD1 (6 bases). CDR1 is LNHDA and CDR2 is SQIVND in the germline V gene (reference sequence). The CDR3 spans 15 residues. V dropped 7 bases and J dropped 2 bases, with 15 bases sitting between them.

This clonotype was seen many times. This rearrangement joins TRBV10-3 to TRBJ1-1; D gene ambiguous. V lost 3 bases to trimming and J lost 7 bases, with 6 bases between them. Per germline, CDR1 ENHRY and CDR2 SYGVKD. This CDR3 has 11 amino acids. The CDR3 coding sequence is TGTGCCATCAGTGAAGGGATTGAAGCTTTCTTT. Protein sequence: CAISEGIEAFF.

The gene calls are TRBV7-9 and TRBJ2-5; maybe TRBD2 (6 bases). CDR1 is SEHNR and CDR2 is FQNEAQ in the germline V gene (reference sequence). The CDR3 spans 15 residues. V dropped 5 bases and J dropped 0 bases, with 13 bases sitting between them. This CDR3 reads CASSHGRGDQETQYF. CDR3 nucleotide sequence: TGTGCCAGCAGCCATGGGCGGGGAGACCAAGAGACCCAGTACTTC.

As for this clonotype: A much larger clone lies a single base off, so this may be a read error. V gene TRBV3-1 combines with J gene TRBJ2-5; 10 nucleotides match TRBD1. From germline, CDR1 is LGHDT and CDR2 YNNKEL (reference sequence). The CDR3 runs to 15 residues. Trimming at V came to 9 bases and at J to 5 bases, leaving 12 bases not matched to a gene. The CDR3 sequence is CASKSWDRGRETQYF. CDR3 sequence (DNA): TGTGCCAGTAAGTCCTGGGACAGGGGTCGGGAGACCCAGTACTTC.

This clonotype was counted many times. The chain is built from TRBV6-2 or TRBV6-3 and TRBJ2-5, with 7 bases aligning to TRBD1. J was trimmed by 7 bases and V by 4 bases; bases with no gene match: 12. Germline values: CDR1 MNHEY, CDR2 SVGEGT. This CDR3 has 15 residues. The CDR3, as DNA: TGTGCCAGCAGTTCCTACAGGGGATCAGATCGGACCCAGTACTTC. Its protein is CASSSYRGSDRTQYF.

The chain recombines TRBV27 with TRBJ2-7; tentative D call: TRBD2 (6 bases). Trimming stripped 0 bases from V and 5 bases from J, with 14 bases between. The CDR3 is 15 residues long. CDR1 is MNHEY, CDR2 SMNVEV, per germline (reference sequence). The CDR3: CASSLSARGIDEQYF. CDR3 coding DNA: TGTGCCAGCAGTTTATCGGCGCGGGGAATCGACGAGCAGTACTTC.

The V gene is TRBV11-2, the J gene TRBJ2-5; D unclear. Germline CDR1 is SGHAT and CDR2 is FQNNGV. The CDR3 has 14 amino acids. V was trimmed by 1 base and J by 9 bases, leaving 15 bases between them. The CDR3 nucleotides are TGTGCCAGCAGCTTAGGGCCCGGCGAGTGGTCCCAGTACTTC. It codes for CASSLGPGEWSQYF. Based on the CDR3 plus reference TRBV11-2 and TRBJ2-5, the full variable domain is EAGVAQSPRYKIIEKRQSVAFWCNPISGHATLYWYQQILGQGPKLLIQFQNNGVVDDSQLPKDRFSAERLKGVDSTLKIQPAKLEDSAVYLCASSLGPGEWSQYFGPGTRLLVL.

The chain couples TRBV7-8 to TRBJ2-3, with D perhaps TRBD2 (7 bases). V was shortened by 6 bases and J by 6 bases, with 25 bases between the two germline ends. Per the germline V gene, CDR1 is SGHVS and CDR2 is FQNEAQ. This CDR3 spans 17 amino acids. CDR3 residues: CASRHNRGGGARDTQYF. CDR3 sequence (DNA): TGTGCCAGCAGACACAATCGAGGAGGGGGGGCCCGCGATACGCAGTATTTT.